One sample yielded the 6 T cell receptor beta chains listed below, sequenced in a study of cytomegalovirus exposure and HLA in healthy donors. The PCR had 60 Vbeta and 13 Jbeta primers. Clones were sequenced by immunoSEQ multiplex PCR, and TCRdb holds only the in-frame ones, with some missing. Found here are 200,000 to 250,000 clones, approximately 82% of them singletons; the top ten hold around 0.63%. Material: PBMCs. The receptors were gathered from a man aged 18 to 30 in good health and CMV-seronegative.

The chain links TRBV10-3 to TRBJ1-5; D is unresolved. This CDR3 has 13 residues. Trimming took 5 bases from V and 5 from J, leaving 10 bases between them. Germline loops: CDR1 ENHRY, CDR2 SYGVKD. The DNA of the CDR3 is TGTGCCATCAGTTCCGGGGAGCATCAGCCCCAGCATTTT. Translation gives CAISSGEHQPQHF.

The table lists this clone with a count of one. The J gene is TRBJ2-6, the V gene TRBV18, with a weak D call TRBD1 (6 bases). This CDR3 spans 17 amino acids. The germline V gene has CDR1 KGHSH and CDR2 LQKENI. The V end was cut by 5 bases, the J end by 0 bases, with 14 bases between. For the CDR3, the DNA is TGTGCCAGCTCAGCTAGACAGGTTACCTCTGGGGCCAACGTCCTGACTTTC. Amino acids: CASSARQVTSGANVLTF.

The V and J genes are TRBV29-1 and TRBJ2-3; 9 nucleotides match TRBD2. The V segment lost 8 bases and the J segment 2 bases; nucleotides outside the gene matches: 5. The CDR3 is 13 residues long. The germline V gene encodes CDR1 SQVTM and CDR2 ANQGSEA. CDR3 loop: CSTLAGYTDTQYF. The CDR3 DNA reads as TGCAGCACTCTAGCGGGGTACACAGATACGCAGTATTTT.

Written as DNA, the CDR3 is TGTGCCAGCAGCTTAGGGGCGGGGGCGGATGAGCAGTTCTTC. This translates into CASSLGAGADEQFF. The V and J genes are TRBV11-1 and TRBJ2-1; TRBD2 is a possible D gene (7 bases). The CDR3 extends over 14 amino acids. Trimming shortened V by 1 base and J by 8 bases, and 12 bases separated the two germline ends. Germline V CDR1 and CDR2: SGHAT, FQDESV (reference sequence).

The V and J genes are TRBV9 and TRBJ1-2; 9 bases agree with TRBD1. Germline V lookup: CDR1 SGDLS, CDR2 YYNGEE. This CDR3 has 18 residues. Germline trimming cut 0 bases from V and 3 bases from J; bases unmatched to any gene: 12. The CDR3 DNA is TGTGCCAGCAGCGTAGAAGACCGGACAGGGGTTCGAGACTATGGCTACACCTTC. This translates into CASSVEDRTGVRDYGYTF.

The rearrangement joins TRBV28 to TRBJ1-5; possibly TRBD1 for D (6 bases). Trimming pared 2 bases from V and 4 bases from J, leaving 12 bases between. CDR3 length equals 15 residues. Per the germline V gene, CDR1 is MDHEN and CDR2 is SYDVKM. This CDR3 reads CASSLGGHVNQPQHF. The CDR3 bases are TGTGCCAGCAGTTTAGGGGGACATGTTAATCAGCCCCAGCATTTT.